The next 15 T cell receptor beta chains were all read from a single sample in a study of cytomegalovirus exposure and HLA in healthy donors. Vbeta (60) and Jbeta (13) primers were used in the PCR. Generated by immunoSEQ multiplex PCR, the TCRdb table keeps only in-frame clones and is missing some. The sample lists some 120,000 clones, roughly 70% seen once, with 6.6% in the top ten. What was sequenced was PBMCs. The origin of the receptors is a middle-aged man in good health and CMV-seropositive.

In this sample, this clone turned up a few times. The chain recombines TRBV5-6 with TRBJ1-2; 7 positions match TRBD1. There are 14 residues in the CDR3. V shed 3 bases and J 6 bases; nucleotides not matched to a gene: 8. Per the germline V gene, CDR1 is SGHDT and CDR2 is YYEEEE. As DNA, the CDR3 is TGTGCCAGCAGCTGGGGAGAGGGGGCTAATGGCTACACCTTC. Protein product: CASSWGEGANGYTF.

The chain joins TRBV7-8 to TRBJ1-4; TRBD1 aligns across 7 bases. Germline CDR1 and CDR2: SGHVS and FQNEAQ. The CDR3 sequence is 15 residues long. J lost 4 bases, V lost 5 bases, and 7 bases had no gene match. This CDR3 reads CASSLLTGSNEKLFF. CDR3 in DNA: TGTGCCAGCAGCCTTCTGACAGGGAGTAATGAAAAACTGTTTTTT.

This clone occurred a few times. The gene calls are TRBV4-1 and TRBJ1-2; TRBD1 might be the D (6 bases). CDR3 length equals 19 residues. Germline V gene lookup returns CDR1 MGHRA and CDR2 YSYEKL. V was trimmed by 1 base and J by 0 bases, leaving 21 bases between them. The CDR3, as DNA: TGCGCCAGCAGCCAAGTAATAATGGACAGACGAAACGCTAACTATGGCTACACCTTC. Translated: CASSQVIMDRRNANYGYTF.

The V gene is TRBV4-1, the J gene TRBJ2-2; D is undetermined. Germline V CDR1 and CDR2: MGHRA, YSYEKL. There are 13 residues in the CDR3. The germline V and J ends were trimmed by 3 bases and 8 bases, with 10 bases remaining between them. The CDR3 sequence: CASSQPDMGELFF. The CDR3 region has the DNA TGCGCCAGCAGCCAGCCCGACATGGGGGAGCTGTTTTTT.

This clone showed up just a few times. The genes are TRBV5-1 and TRBJ2-6; the match to TRBD2 covers 8 bases. The CDR3 is 17 amino acids. The V and J ends lost 0 bases and 0 bases, in that order; junction bases with no gene match: 2. Germline V gene data show CDR1 as SGHRS and CDR2 as YFSETQ. DNA for the CDR3: TGCGCCAGCAGCTTGGTTAGCGGGGACTCTGGGGCCAACGTCCTGACTTTC. It is translated as CASSLVSGDSGANVLTF.

The V and J genes are TRBV19 and TRBJ1-5; no firm D call. The CDR3 spans 16 residues. The V end lost 7 bases, the J end lost 3 bases, and 19 bases lay between the germline ends. CDR1 is LNHDA and CDR2 is SQIVND in the germline V gene (reference sequence). CDR3 sequence (DNA): TGTGCCAGTACCCCCAAACTGGAGGCTCCCAATCAGCCCCAGCATTTT. Translating it yields CASTPKLEAPNQPQHF.

The chain links TRBV18 to TRBJ2-2, with D hard to call. With 6 bases removed from V and 2 bases from J, the gap between germline ends came to 13 bases. Germline V CDR1 and CDR2: KGHSH, LQKENI. This CDR3 region has 15 residues. Written as DNA, the CDR3 is TGTGCCAGCTCGCCTACGACAAGCAACACCGGGGAGCTGTTTTTT. This encodes CASSPTTSNTGELFF.

This clone was counted only a few times. The chain is built from TRBV28 and TRBJ1-1; weak D call: TRBD1 (5 bases). Per germline, CDR1 MDHEN and CDR2 SYDVKM. The CDR3 is 13 amino acids. The V and J ends lost 3 bases and 5 bases respectively, with 10 bases between them. The CDR3 loop is CASSLSRATEAFF. The CDR3 DNA is TGTGCCAGCAGTTTGTCCAGGGCAACTGAAGCTTTCTTT. The full variable domain, rest sourced from reference TRBV28 and TRBJ1-1, is DVKVTQSSRYLVKRTGEKVFLECVQDMDHENMFWYRQDPGLGLRLIYFSYDVKMKEKGDIPEGYSVSREKKERFSLILESASTNQTSMYLCASSLSRATEAFFGQGTRLTVV.

This rearrangement joins TRBV27 to TRBJ1-2; no reliable D call. CDR1 is MNHEY, CDR2 SMNVEV, per germline (reference sequence). Trimming took off 7 bases at V and 5 bases at J, with 20 bases between the two ends. CDR3 size: 15 residues. CDR3 residues: CASTPGAGSGYGYTF. The CDR3 DNA follows: TGTGCCAGCACCCCCGGTGCGGGCAGTGGATATGGCTACACCTTC.

The chain carries TRBV4-2 and TRBJ1-1; 10 bases fit TRBD1. The CDR3 spans 18 residues. V shed 0 bases, J shed 4 bases, and the junction held 11 bases outside the gene matches. Germline-derived CDR1 and CDR2 are LGHNA and YNFKEQ. The CDR3 loop reads CASSQDWDRGPLSTEAFF. Written as DNA, the CDR3 is TGTGCCAGCAGCCAAGATTGGGACAGGGGCCCTCTATCCACTGAAGCTTTCTTT.

This clone was counted between two and nine times. The chain is built from TRBV27 and TRBJ1-1, with D unclear. This CDR3 has 14 amino acids. Germline V lookup: CDR1 MNHEY, CDR2 SMNVEV (reference sequence). V lost 0 bases and J lost 3, with 8 bases in between. CDR3 DNA sequence: TGTGCCAGCAGTTTATCCTCCGTGTACACTGAAGCTTTCTTT. This codes for CASSLSSVYTEAFF.

The rearrangement uses TRBV28 and TRBJ1-4, with 9 bases lining up with TRBD1. CDR3 size: 16 residues. The J segment lost 5 bases and the V segment lost 3 bases, leaving 7 bases of the junction unmatched. Germline-derived CDR1 and CDR2 are MDHEN and SYDVKM. CDR3 region: CASSLVGTGRNEKLFF. CDR3 sequence (DNA): TGTGCCAGCAGTTTGGTGGGGACAGGGCGGAATGAAAAACTGTTTTTT.

V gene TRBV19 combines with J gene TRBJ2-7; 7 bases are shared with TRBD1. The trim removed 3 bases at V and 6 bases at J, leaving 8 bases unmatched. The germline gives CDR1 LNHDA, CDR2 SQIVND (reference sequence). This CDR3 has 14 amino acids. The CDR3 here is CASSISGQAGEQYF. Written as DNA, the CDR3 is TGTGCCAGTAGTATCAGCGGACAGGCGGGCGAGCAGTACTTC. Using reference TRBV19 and TRBJ2-7 for the parts outside the CDR3, the full variable domain is DGGITQSPKYLFRKEGQNVTLSCEQNLNHDAMYWYRQDPGQGLRLIYYSQIVNDFQKGDIAEGYSVSREKKESFPLTVTSAQKNPTAFYLCASSISGQAGEQYFGPGTRLTVT.

This clone has just a few counts. J is TRBJ1-1 and V is TRBV19; TRBD1 aligns across 9 bases. V was clipped by 9 bases and J by 6 bases; unmatched bases: 11. This CDR3 comprises 14 residues. Germline V gene data show CDR1 as LNHDA and CDR2 as SQIVND (reference sequence). The DNA for the CDR3 is TGTGCCAGCACAAACAGGGGGCGAGGGGCTGAAGCTTTCTTT. Translating it yields CASTNRGRGAEAFF.

This chain links TRBV25-1 with TRBJ2-1; 12 bases fit TRBD1. The V gene's germline CDR1 is MGHDK and CDR2 SYGVNS. V trimming: 4 bases; J trimming: 5 bases; junction bases outside the gene matches: 6. The CDR3 has 16 amino acids. CDR3 protein: CASSGAGTGGNNEQFF. CDR3 DNA sequence: TGTGCCAGCAGTGGAGCCGGGACAGGGGGCAACAATGAGCAGTTCTTC.